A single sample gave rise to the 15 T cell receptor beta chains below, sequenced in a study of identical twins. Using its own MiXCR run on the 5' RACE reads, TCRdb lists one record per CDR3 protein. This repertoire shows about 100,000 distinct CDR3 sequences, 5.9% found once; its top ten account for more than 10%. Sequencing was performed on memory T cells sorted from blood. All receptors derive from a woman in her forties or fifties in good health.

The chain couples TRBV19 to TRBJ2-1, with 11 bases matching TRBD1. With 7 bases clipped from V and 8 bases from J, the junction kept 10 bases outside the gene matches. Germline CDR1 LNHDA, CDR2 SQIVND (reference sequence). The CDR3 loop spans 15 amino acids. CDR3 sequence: CASTPRDRGIHEQFF. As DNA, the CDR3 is TGTGCCAGTACCCCCCGGGACAGGGGGATCCATGAGCAGTTCTTC. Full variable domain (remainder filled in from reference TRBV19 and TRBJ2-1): DGGITQSPKYLFRKEGQNVTLSCEQNLNHDAMYWYRQDPGQGLRLIYYSQIVNDFQKGDIAEGYSVSREKKESFPLTVTSAQKNPTAFYLCASTPRDRGIHEQFFGPGTRLTVL.

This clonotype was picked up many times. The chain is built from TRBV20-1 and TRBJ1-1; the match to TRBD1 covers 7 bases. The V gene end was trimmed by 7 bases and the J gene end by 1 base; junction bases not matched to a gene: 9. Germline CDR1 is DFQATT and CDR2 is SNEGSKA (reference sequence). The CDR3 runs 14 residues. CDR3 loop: CSVKRGTANTEAFF. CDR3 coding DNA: TGCAGTGTTAAAAGGGGGACAGCGAACACTGAAGCTTTCTTT.

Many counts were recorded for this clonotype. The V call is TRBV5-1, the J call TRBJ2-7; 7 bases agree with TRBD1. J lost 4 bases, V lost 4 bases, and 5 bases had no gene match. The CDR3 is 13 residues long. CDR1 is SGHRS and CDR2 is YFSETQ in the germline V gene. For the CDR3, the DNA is TGCGCCAGCAGCGCGAGACAGGGTTACGAGCAGTACTTC. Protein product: CASSARQGYEQYF.

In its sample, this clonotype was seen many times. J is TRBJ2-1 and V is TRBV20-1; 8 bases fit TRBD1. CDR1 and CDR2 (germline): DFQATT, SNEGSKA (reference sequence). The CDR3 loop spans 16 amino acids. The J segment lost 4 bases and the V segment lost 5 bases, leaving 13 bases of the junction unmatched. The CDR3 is CSALPVPGQVYNEQFF. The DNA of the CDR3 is TGCAGTGCTCTCCCGGTCCCGGGACAGGTATACAATGAGCAGTTCTTC.

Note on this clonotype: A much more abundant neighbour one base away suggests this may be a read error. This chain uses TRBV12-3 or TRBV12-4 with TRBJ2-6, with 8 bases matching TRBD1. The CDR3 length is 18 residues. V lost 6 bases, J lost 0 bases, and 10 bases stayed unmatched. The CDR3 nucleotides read TGTGCCAGCAGATCCTTCGGACAGGGAGACTCTGGGGCCAACGTCCTGACTTTC. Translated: CASRSFGQGDSGANVLTF.

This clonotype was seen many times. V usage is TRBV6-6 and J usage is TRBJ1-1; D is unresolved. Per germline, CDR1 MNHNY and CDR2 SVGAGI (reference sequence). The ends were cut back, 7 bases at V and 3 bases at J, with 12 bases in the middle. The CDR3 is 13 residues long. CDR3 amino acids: CASTTMGYTEAFF. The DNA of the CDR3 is TGTGCCAGCACCACCATGGGGTACACTGAAGCTTTCTTT.

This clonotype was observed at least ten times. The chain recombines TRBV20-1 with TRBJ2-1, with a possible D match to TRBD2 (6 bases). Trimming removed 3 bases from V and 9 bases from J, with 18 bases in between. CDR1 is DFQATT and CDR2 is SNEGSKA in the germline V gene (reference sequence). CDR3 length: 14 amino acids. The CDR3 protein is CSASAGTKVGEQFF. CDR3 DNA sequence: TGCAGTGCTAGTGCGGGAACGAAGGTGGGTGAGCAGTTCTTC.

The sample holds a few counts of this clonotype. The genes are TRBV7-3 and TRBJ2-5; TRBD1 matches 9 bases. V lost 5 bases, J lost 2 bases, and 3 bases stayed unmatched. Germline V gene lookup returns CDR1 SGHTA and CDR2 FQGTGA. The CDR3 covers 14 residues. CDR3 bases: TGTGCCAGCAGCGCGGACAGGGGTCAAGAGACCCAGTACTTC. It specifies CASSADRGQETQYF.

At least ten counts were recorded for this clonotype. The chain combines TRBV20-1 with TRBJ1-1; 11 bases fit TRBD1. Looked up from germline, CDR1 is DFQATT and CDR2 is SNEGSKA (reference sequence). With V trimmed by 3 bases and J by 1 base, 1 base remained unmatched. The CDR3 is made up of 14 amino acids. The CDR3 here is CSASGQGANTEAFF. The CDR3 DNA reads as TGCAGTGCTAGCGGACAGGGGGCGAACACTGAAGCTTTCTTT.

CDR3 protein: CASSSADSRAGYTF. In DNA form, the CDR3 reads TGTGCCAGCAGTTCAGCCGACAGTAGGGCTGGCTACACCTTC. The chain uses TRBV27 and TRBJ1-2; D perhaps matches TRBD1 (5 bases). CDR3 size: 14 residues. Germline CDR1 reads MNHEY; CDR2 reads SMNVEV (reference sequence). Trimming took 4 bases from V and 7 from J, leaving 16 bases between them.

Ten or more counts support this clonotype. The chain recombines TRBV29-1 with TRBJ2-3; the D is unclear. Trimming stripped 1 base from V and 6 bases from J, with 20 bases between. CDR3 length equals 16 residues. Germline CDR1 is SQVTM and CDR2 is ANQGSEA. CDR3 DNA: TGCAGCGTTGAAGGGTCCGAGCGATCTGCTTCCGATACGCAGTATTTT. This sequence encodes CSVEGSERSASDTQYF.

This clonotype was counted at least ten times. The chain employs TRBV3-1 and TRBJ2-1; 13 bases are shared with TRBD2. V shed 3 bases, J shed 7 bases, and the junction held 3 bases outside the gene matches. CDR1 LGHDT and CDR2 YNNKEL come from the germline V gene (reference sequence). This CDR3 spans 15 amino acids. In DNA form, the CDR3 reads TGTGCCAGCAGCCAGGGGACTAGCGGGACGAATGAGCAGTTCTTC. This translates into CASSQGTSGTNEQFF.

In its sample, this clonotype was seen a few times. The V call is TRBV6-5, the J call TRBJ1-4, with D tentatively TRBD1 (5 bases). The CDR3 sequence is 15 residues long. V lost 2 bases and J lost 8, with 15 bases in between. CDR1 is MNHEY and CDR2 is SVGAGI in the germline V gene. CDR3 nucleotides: TGTGCCAGCAGTTACCTCTCCGACAGAAGGGAAAAACTGTTTTTT. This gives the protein CASSYLSDRREKLFF.

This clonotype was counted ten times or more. The CDR3 sequence: CSARVGEDYNEQFF. In nucleotides, the CDR3 is TGCAGTGCTAGAGTAGGGGAGGACTACAATGAGCAGTTCTTC. This chain connects TRBV20-1 to TRBJ2-1, with D possibly TRBD2 on 6 matching bases. Germline V lookup: CDR1 DFQATT, CDR2 SNEGSKA (reference sequence). The V end was cut by 1 base, the J end by 3 bases, with 10 bases between. CDR3 length: 14 amino acids.

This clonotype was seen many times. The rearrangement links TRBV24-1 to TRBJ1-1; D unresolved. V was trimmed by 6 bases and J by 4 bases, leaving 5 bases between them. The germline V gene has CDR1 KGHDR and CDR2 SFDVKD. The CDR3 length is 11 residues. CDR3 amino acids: CATSLGTEAFF. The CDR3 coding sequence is TGTGCCACCAGTTTAGGCACTGAAGCTTTCTTT.